This record covers a single T cell receptor (beta chain). Its antigen is as yet unknown. Method: immunoSEQ multiplex PCR; TCRdb's copy keeps in-frame clones and lacks some. The table has about 190,000 clones, roughly 93% seen once. This record comes from a study of T cell responses to AZD1222 COVID-19 vaccine. Study-wide background: Timing groups of about 4 and about 12 weeks for second doses were pooled. Points from the study as a whole: Baseline serology detected seropositivity in only a handful of AZD1222 recipients. Repertoires were collected only later (after the peak T cell response had occurred). Among vaccine-associated CD4 TCRs, coverage spanned spike, with dominance at 160-218 and 743-854.

V was clipped by 9 bases and J by 6 bases, with 15 bases between them. Germline CDR1 reads SGHNT; CDR2 reads YYREEE (reference sequence). The CDR3 length is 12 residues. The chain joins TRBV5-4 to TRBJ1-2; D ambiguous. This receptor was obtained from an adult in good health. The input for sequencing was peripheral blood, taken on day 0 of AZD1222 vaccination. CDR3 sequence (DNA): TGTGCCACTACGAAAAGCGGGAATGGCTACACCTTC. This codes for CATTKSGNGYTF.